This passage covers 15 T cell receptor beta chains from one sample sequenced in a study of read filtering for tumor transcriptome and immune sequencing. Molecular barcoded adaptors covering alpha/delta and beta/gamma chains were used on approximately 400 ng RNA. TCRdb redid the calling of the reads with MiXCR, one entry per CDR3 protein. The repertoire consists of more than 45,000 distinct CDR3 sequences, with roughly 19% occurring once and the leading ten covering 15%. Sequenced material: a population of CD138-negative cells sorted from bone marrow. All receptors derive from a donor at least 40 years old with multiple myeloma.

The rearrangement links TRBV5-1 to TRBJ2-1; 9 bases line up with TRBD1. This CDR3 has 15 residues. The germline V gene has CDR1 SGHRS and CDR2 YFSETQ. V dropped 4 bases and J dropped 5; count of bases not matched to a gene: 7. The CDR3 DNA reads as TGCGCCAGCAGCCCTGGACAGGGGCGGGACAATGAGCAGTTCTTC. Translation gives CASSPGQGRDNEQFF.

This clonotype has a count of ten or more. V and J are TRBV29-1 and TRBJ2-4, with 11 bases lining up with TRBD2. The CDR3 is 19 amino acids. Unmatched junction bases numbered 17, after V lost 6 bases and J lost 1 base. Germline V gives CDR1 SQVTM, CDR2 ANQGSEA. Here the CDR3 reads CSVENELAGVQGAKNIQYF. CDR3 nucleotides: TGCAGCGTCGAGAATGAACTAGCGGGAGTTCAAGGGGCCAAAAACATTCAGTACTTC.

This clonotype occurred many times. V is TRBV28 and J is TRBJ2-1; D not certain. The length of the CDR3 is 16 residues. Germline V lookup: CDR1 MDHEN, CDR2 SYDVKM. The V end was cut by 5 bases, the J end by 7 bases, with 21 bases between. The CDR3: CASSGVSGWTVNEQFF. The CDR3 DNA follows: TGTGCCAGCAGTGGGGTCTCCGGCTGGACCGTAAATGAGCAGTTCTTC.

This clonotype was observed a single time. This sequence may be a read error, since a much larger clone differs from it by one base. V is TRBV5-1 and J is TRBJ2-5; D gene unclear. From germline, CDR1 is SGHRS and CDR2 YFSETQ. The CDR3 has 14 residues. V was pared by 4 bases and J by 4 bases, with 14 bases between. The CDR3 DNA sequence: TGCGCCAGCAGCACCGGACGGTCGACAGAGACCCAGTACTTC. Its protein is CASSTGRSTETQYF.

Worth noting for this clonotype: Since a much larger clone is just one base distant, this may be a read error. Here the CDR3 reads CASSQEFGTAGRNEKPFF. The CDR3 region has the DNA TGCGCCAGCAGCCAAGAGTTCGGGACCGCGGGCCGCAATGAAAAACCGTTTTTT. The rearrangement uses TRBV4-3 and TRBJ1-4; D may be TRBD1 (5 bases). The length of the CDR3 is 18 residues. The V gene's germline CDR1 is LGHNA and CDR2 YSLEER.

The sample holds many counts of this clonotype. The chain combines TRBV24-1 with TRBJ2-1, with D possibly TRBD1 on 7 matching bases. Trimming shortened V by 5 bases and J by 5 bases, and 27 bases separated the two germline ends. CDR3 length: 19 amino acids. Per germline, CDR1 KGHDR and CDR2 SFDVKD. Written as DNA, the CDR3 is TGTGCCACCAGTGCCAGGGGGGCCAGGGGCCGGGTTTTTCACAATGAGCAGTTCTTC. Translating gives CATSARGARGRVFHNEQFF.

This clonotype has ten or more counts. The chain has TRBV20-1 and TRBJ2-5, with D tentatively TRBD1 (5 bases). The V and J ends lost 3 bases and 1 base respectively, with 18 bases between them. Germline CDR1 is DFQATT and CDR2 is SNEGSKA (reference sequence). This CDR3 has 16 amino acids. In nucleotides, the CDR3 is TGCAGTGCTAGCCCCCTCGGGCTAGGGGCCCAAGAGACCCAGTACTTC. It encodes CSASPLGLGAQETQYF.

This clonotype came up many times. At one of its ends the junction is not consistent with the germline gene, which may arise from a read error. This chain links TRBV20-1 with TRBJ2-5, with 7 bases that match TRBD2. In germline, CDR1 is DFQATT, CDR2 SNEGSKA (reference sequence). The CDR3 sequence is 12 residues long. CDR3 sequence reads: CSAPIPGAGEGF. The CDR3 bases are TGCAGTGCTCCAATCCCCGGCGCGGGGGAGGGCTTC.

In this sample, this clonotype turned up many times. This chain connects TRBV14 to TRBJ2-1; no clear D gene. Trimming removed 0 bases at V and 0 bases at J, with 21 bases between. CDR1 SGHDN and CDR2 FVKESK come from the germline V gene. This CDR3 contains 20 residues. DNA for the CDR3: TGTGCCAGCAGCCAAGACTGCGAATGTGGGTTAAATAGCTCCTACAATGAGCAGTTCTTC. This sequence encodes CASSQDCECGLNSSYNEQFF. Based on the CDR3 plus reference TRBV14 and TRBJ2-1, the full variable domain is EAGVTQFPSHSVIEKGQTVTLRCDPISGHDNLYWYRRVMGKEIKFLLHFVKESKQDESGMPNNRFLAERTGGTYSTLKVQPAELEDSGVYFCASSQDCECGLNSSYNEQFFGPGTRLTVL.

This CDR3 is CASRDYEQYF. In DNA, the CDR3 is TGTGCCAGCAGGGATTACGAGCAGTACTTC. J is TRBJ2-7 and V is TRBV28, with unresolved D. V lost 6 bases and J 4 bases, leaving 4 bases between the germline ends. This CDR3 is built from 10 residues. The germline gives CDR1 MDHEN, CDR2 SYDVKM.

This clonotype has ten or more counts. This chain joins TRBV29-1 and TRBJ2-7; 7 positions agree with TRBD2. Trimming took 3 bases from V and 1 from J; bases not matched to a gene: 9. Germline loops: CDR1 SQVTM, CDR2 ANQGSEA. CDR3 length equals 15 residues. In DNA form, the CDR3 reads TGCAGCGTTGAGGTGGGGGGGACTATTTCCTACGAGCAGTACTTC. Its translation: CSVEVGGTISYEQYF.

This clonotype was seen at least ten times. This chain uses TRBV6-4 with TRBJ2-7, with 11 bases aligning to TRBD1. Germline CDR1 and CDR2: MRHNA and SNTAGT. The CDR3 spans 15 residues. Germline trimming cut 4 bases from V and 3 bases from J; bases unmatched to any gene: 5. This chain's CDR3 is CASSAAGTGGYEQYF. The CDR3 DNA reads TGTGCCAGCAGTGCAGCCGGGACAGGGGGCTACGAGCAGTACTTC.

This clonotype has at least ten counts. The genes are TRBV7-2 and TRBJ1-1; D may be TRBD1 (6 bases). The germline V and J ends were trimmed by 6 bases and 4 bases, with 12 bases remaining between them. Germline V gene data show CDR1 as SGHTA and CDR2 as FQGNSA. CDR3 length: 13 amino acids. The CDR3 DNA is TGTGCCAGCAGGCTCCGGGGGGCCACTGAAGCTTTCTTT. It specifies CASRLRGATEAFF.

This clonotype occurred many times. V gene TRBV20-1 combines with J gene TRBJ2-7, with a weak D call TRBD2 (6 bases). The CDR3 consists of 15 residues. V lost 3 bases and J lost 2, with 17 bases in between. Looked up from germline, CDR1 is DFQATT and CDR2 is SNEGSKA (reference sequence). CDR3 amino acids: CSARGWGGDPYEQYF. CDR3 DNA sequence: TGCAGTGCTAGGGGGTGGGGCGGGGACCCCTACGAGCAGTACTTC.

Ten or more counts support this clonotype. V gene TRBV12-3 or TRBV12-4 combines with J gene TRBJ2-7; tentatively, D is TRBD1 (5 bases). V lost 2 bases to trimming and J lost 7 bases, with 6 bases between them. This CDR3 is built from 11 residues. The CDR3 loop reads CASSLQGEQYF. The CDR3 DNA sequence: TGTGCCAGCAGTTTACAGGGAGAGCAGTACTTC.